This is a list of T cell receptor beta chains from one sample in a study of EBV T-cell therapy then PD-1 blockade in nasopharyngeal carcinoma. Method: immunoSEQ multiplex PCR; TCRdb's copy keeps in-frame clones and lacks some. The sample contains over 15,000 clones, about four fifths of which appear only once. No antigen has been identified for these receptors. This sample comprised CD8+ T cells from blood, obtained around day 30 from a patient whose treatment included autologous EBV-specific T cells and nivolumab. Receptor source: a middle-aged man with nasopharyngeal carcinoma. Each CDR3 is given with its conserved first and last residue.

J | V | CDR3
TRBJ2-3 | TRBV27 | CASSLEGGNTDTQYF
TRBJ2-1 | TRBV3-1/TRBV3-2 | CASSQEGLGETGWFNEQFF
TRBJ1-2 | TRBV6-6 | CASSYSRLGISGGYTF
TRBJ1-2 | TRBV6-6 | CASQSWGVVKYGYTF
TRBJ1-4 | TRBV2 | CATREGGFSNEKLFF
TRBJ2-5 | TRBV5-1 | CASSLEGSNQETQYF
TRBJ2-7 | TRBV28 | CASTGITGGYEQYF
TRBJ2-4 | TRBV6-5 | CASNQFDREDIQYF
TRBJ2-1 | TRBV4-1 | CASSQIAGISYNEQFF
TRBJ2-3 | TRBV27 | CASSFLDGTDTQYF
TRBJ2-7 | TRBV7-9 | CASSPLAGGLFYEQYF
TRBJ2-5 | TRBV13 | CASSLRQGAGETQYF
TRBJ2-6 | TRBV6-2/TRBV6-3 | CASSNMDSGANVLTF
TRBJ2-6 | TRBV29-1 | CSVEDSGYSGANVLTF
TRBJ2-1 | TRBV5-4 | CATFFGTGGLGQFF
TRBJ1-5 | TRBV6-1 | CASSEAGLVQANQPQHF
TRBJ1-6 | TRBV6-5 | CASSYSGGHSPLHF
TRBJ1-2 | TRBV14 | CASSPYHPGFGYTF
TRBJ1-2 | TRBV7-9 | CASSYGTYGYTF
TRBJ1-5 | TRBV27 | CASSLLASSRMQPQHF
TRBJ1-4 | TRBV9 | CASSGDSNEKLFF
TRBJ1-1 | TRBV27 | CASSFGGMNTEAFF